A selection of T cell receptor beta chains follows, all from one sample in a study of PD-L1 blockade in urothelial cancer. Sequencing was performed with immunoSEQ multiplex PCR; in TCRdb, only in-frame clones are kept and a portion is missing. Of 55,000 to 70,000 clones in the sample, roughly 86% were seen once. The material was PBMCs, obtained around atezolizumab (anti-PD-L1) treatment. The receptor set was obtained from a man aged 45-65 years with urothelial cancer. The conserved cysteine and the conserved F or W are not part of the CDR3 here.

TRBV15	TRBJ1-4	ATSSIRGANEKLF
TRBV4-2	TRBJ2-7	ASSQGWARY
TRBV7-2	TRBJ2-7	ASSLMASYEQY
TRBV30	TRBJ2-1	ARRRDSHEQF
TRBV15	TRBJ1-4	ATSRPNRVNEKLF
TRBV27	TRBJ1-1	ASLPDRTNTEAF
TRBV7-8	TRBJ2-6	ASSLAFRGYGANVLT
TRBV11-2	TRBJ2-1	ASSPLAGRPDNEQF
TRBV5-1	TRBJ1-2	ASSPDFGGYGYT
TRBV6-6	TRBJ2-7	ASGLAEQY
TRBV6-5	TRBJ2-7	ASNGLAGMEQY
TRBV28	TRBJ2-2	ASSSTIGELF
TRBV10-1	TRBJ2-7	ASRRDRDSEQY
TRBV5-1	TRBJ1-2	ASSVSVDNYGYT
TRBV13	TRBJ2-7	ASSLTGEYEQY
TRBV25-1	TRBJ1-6	ASSEQGYSPLH
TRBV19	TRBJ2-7	ASSIQGGAQY
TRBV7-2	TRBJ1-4	ASSLEGGNEKLF
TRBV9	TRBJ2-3	ASRRTGGADTQY
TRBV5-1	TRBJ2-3	ASSLGGGQVSQY
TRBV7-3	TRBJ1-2	ASSKETGDRGYT
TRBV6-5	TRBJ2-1	ASGIQAGGDNEQF
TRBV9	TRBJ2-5	ASSVRAGGYQETQY
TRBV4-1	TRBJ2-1	ASSQGKTGRGL
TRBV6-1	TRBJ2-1	ASSEAGSGRGNEQF
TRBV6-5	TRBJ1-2	ASSYSSVGNYGYT
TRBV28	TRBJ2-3	ASSLDRGAVAQY
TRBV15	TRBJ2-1	ATSRDQTSGNEQF
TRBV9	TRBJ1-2	ASSVEPQGGFSGYT
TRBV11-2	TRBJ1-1	ASSQGQGMNTEAF
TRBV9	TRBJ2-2	ASSGQGAKGGELF
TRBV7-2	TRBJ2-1	ASSPLQEQF
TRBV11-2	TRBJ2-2	ASSFSQGGPNTGELF
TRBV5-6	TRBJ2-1	ASSSKTENSYNEQF
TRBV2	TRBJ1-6	ASSPGHRVSPLH
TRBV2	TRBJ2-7	ASRARTGDYHEQY
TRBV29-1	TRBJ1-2	SVVGDTAGYT
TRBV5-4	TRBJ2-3	ASSTRRGRGTDTQY
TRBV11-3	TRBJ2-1	ASSPGQGASGPF
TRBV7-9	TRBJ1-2	ASSLDLGAGTYGYT